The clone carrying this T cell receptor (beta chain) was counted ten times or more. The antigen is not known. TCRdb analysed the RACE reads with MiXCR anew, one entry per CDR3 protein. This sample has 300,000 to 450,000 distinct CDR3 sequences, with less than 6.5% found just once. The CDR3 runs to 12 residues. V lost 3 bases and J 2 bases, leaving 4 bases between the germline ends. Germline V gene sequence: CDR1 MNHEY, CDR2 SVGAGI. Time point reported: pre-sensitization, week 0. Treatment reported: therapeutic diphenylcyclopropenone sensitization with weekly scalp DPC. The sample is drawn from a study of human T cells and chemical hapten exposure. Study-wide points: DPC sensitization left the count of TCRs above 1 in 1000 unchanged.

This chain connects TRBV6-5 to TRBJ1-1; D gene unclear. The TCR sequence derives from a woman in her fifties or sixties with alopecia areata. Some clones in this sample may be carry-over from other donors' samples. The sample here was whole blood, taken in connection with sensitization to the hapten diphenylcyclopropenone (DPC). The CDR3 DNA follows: TGTGCCAGCAGTTATAGCAACACTGAAGCTTTCTTT. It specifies CASSYSNTEAFF.